The 10 T cell receptor beta chains given below trace back to one sample, sequenced in a study of blood T cell repertoires in COVID-19. The assay was immunoSEQ multiplex PCR, and TCRdb's table has in-frame clones only and misses some. Of roughly 260,000 clones listed, 75% to 95% were seen once; the top ten hold approximately 1.9%. The sample was PBMCs or T cells enriched from blood (not recorded which). These TCRs come from a woman between 18 and 29 years old who had recovered from COVID-19.

This rearrangement joins TRBV3-1 (or the pseudogene TRBV3-2) to TRBJ2-1; the match to TRBD2 covers 13 bases. The V gene's germline CDR1 is LGHDT and CDR2 YNNKEL (reference sequence). The V gene end was trimmed by 3 bases and the J gene end by 9 bases; junction bases not matched to a gene: 14. The CDR3 contains 18 residues. CDR3 protein: CASSHLGLAGVFGGEQFF. The CDR3 bases are TGTGCCAGCAGCCATCTCGGACTAGCGGGAGTCTTCGGCGGTGAGCAGTTCTTC.

CDR3 in DNA: TGTGCCAGCAGTTTACTCGGTTACAATGAGCAGTTCTTC. Translating gives CASSLLGYNEQFF. The chain carries TRBV12-3 or TRBV12-4 and TRBJ2-1; D gene ambiguous. CDR3 size: 13 residues. V lost 2 bases, J lost 4 bases, and 6 bases lay in between.

The V and J genes are TRBV5-1 and TRBJ1-6; 8 nucleotides line up with TRBD1. The CDR3 consists of 16 residues. Losses at the gene ends were 5 bases for V and 7 bases for J; bases not matched to a gene: 11. In germline, CDR1 is SGHRS, CDR2 YFSETQ. The CDR3 spells CASSLAGGRQNSPLHF. The CDR3 region has the DNA TGCGCCAGCAGTTTAGCAGGGGGCCGCCAGAATTCACCCCTCCACTTT.

This rearrangement joins TRBV19 to TRBJ1-1; D is undetermined. Trimming cost V 5 bases and J 4 bases, with 11 bases left between them. The CDR3 spans 13 residues. Germline assignment: CDR1 LNHDA and CDR2 SQIVND (reference sequence). The CDR3 sequence: CASSVATSTEAFF. The CDR3 DNA reads as TGTGCCAGTAGTGTCGCAACAAGCACTGAAGCTTTCTTT.

This sequence joins TRBV27 and TRBJ2-7, with D uncertain. This CDR3 contains 12 residues. Germline CDR1 MNHEY, CDR2 SMNVEV (reference sequence). V dropped 5 bases and J dropped 9 bases, with 14 bases sitting between them. The chain's CDR3 is CASSTHAGWQYF. The CDR3 coding sequence is TGTGCCAGCAGTACTCACGCAGGATGGCAGTACTTC.

V usage is TRBV5-6 and J usage is TRBJ1-2, with 9 bases aligning to TRBD1. V shed 4 bases and J 4 bases; nucleotides not matched to a gene: 2. CDR1 is SGHDT, CDR2 YYEEEE, per germline. The CDR3 totals 13 residues. The CDR3 is CASSRDRVYGYTF. In DNA form, the CDR3 reads TGTGCCAGCAGCCGGGACAGGGTCTATGGCTACACCTTC.

The chain joins TRBV7-2 to TRBJ1-5; D unresolved. Trimming cost V 1 base and J 4 bases, with 11 bases left between them. CDR1 SGHTA and CDR2 FQGNSA come from the germline V gene. This CDR3 region has 15 residues. The CDR3 DNA sequence: TGTGCCAGCAGCTTAGATGGACGGGGAAATCAGCCCCAGCATTTT. Residues: CASSLDGRGNQPQHF.

The chain carries TRBV19 and TRBJ1-6; unclear D gene. Germline lookup yields CDR1 LNHDA and CDR2 SQIVND (reference sequence). The CDR3 is 14 amino acids. The ends were cut back, 3 bases at V and 4 bases at J, with 7 bases in the middle. The CDR3 here is CASSMQTYNSPLHF. In DNA form, the CDR3 reads TGTGCCAGTAGTATGCAGACTTATAATTCACCCCTCCACTTT.

CDR3 protein: CASSRYRVTNEKLFF. CDR3 nucleotide sequence: TGTGCCAGCAGCCGTTACAGGGTCACTAATGAAAAACTGTTTTTT. The chain employs TRBV28 and TRBJ1-4; TRBD1 might be the D (6 bases). This CDR3 spans 15 amino acids. Trimming took off 6 bases at V and 2 bases at J, with 13 bases between the two ends. CDR1 and CDR2 (germline): MDHEN, SYDVKM.

The rearrangement joins TRBV7-2 to TRBJ2-2, with 11 nucleotides matching TRBD1. This CDR3 comprises 18 residues. CDR1 SGHTA and CDR2 FQGNSA come from the germline V gene. With 1 base clipped from V and 5 bases from J, the junction kept 9 bases outside the gene matches. CDR3 coding DNA: TGTGCCAGCAGCTTAGTAAAAGAGGACAGGGGGCTTACCGGGGAGCTGTTTTTT. Amino acid sequence: CASSLVKEDRGLTGELFF.